This T cell receptor (beta chain) was captured in a study of shared clonotypes between healthy human individuals. Overall study: Samples came from a couple of female and a few male donors aged 18 to 49.

The germline V gene has CDR1 MDHEN and CDR2 SYDVKM. This CDR3 region has 16 residues. Trimming removed 3 bases from V and 3 bases from J; junction bases left unmatched: 8. The table came from immunoSEQ multiplex PCR; TCRdb's copy has only in-frame clones and leaves some out. The data hold approximately 2.1 million clones, with over 85% observed a single time. The source is a man younger than 35 in good health. Some clones in this sample may be carry-over from other donors' samples. Sequenced input: naive CD4+ T cells from PBMCs. Described subset: CD45RA+ positively selected. The chain combines TRBV28 with TRBJ1-3, with TRBD1 matching over 7 bases. In DNA form, the CDR3 reads TGTGCCAGCAGTTTGGGCCAGGGGGGGGTTGGAAACACCATATATTTT. Amino acids: CASSLGQGGVGNTIYF.